Following are 4 T cell receptor beta chains from one sample sequenced in a study of beta chain features in type 1 diabetes. Study conclusions and caveats: The study found moderately but significantly shorter TCRB CDR3s in all four CD4+ subsets of Type 1 diabetes patients.

As every portion of the isolated RNA was reverse transcribed, the sequencing read expressed TCRB transcripts. The assay was immunoSEQ multiplex PCR, and TCRdb's table has in-frame clones only and misses some. The table shows around 160,000 clones, with 6.5% to 10% occurring only once. For these TCRs, the target antigens are not known. Sample: central memory CD4+ T cells from blood. The receptors shown here come from a woman aged 18 to 35 with type 1 diabetes.

The chain uses TRBV2 and TRBJ2-7, with D maybe TRBD1 (6 bases). The V end was cut by 8 bases, the J end by 0 bases, with 14 bases between. The CDR3 spans 14 residues. Looked up from germline, CDR1 is SNHLY and CDR2 is FYNNEI. The CDR3 nucleotides read TGTGCCAGCGGATCTTGGACAGTCTCCTACGAGCAGTACTTC. This encodes CASGSWTVSYEQYF.

This clone was recorded at least ten times. The rearrangement joins TRBV30 to TRBJ1-1, with D unclear. The ends were cut back, 5 bases at V and 4 bases at J, with 11 bases in the middle. Germline V gene lookup returns CDR1 GTSNPN and CDR2 SVGIG (reference sequence). The CDR3 has 12 amino acids. The CDR3 is CAWWRGRTEAFF. The CDR3 nucleotides read TGTGCCTGGTGGCGCGGCCGCACTGAAGCTTTCTTT. Based on the CDR3 plus reference TRBV30 and TRBJ1-1, the full variable domain is SQTIHQWPATLVQPVGSPLSLECTVEGTSNPNLYWYRQAAGRGLQLLFYSVGIGQISSEVPQNLSASRPQDRQFILSSKKLLLSDSGFYLCAWWRGRTEAFFGQGTRLTVV.

This clone was detected only a few times. The J gene is TRBJ2-1, the V gene TRBV5-1; 8 nucleotides line up with TRBD1. Trimming cost V 3 bases and J 0 bases; bases outside gene matches: 14. From germline, CDR1 is SGHRS and CDR2 YFSETQ. This CDR3 region has 19 residues. The chain's CDR3 is CASSSPMDRDKSSYNEQFF. The CDR3 DNA sequence: TGCGCCAGCAGCTCGCCGATGGACAGGGATAAGTCCTCCTACAATGAGCAGTTCTTC.

This clone was observed a handful of times. The V call is TRBV18, the J call TRBJ2-7, with 7 bases that match TRBD1. V dropped 6 bases and J dropped 0; count of bases not matched to a gene: 5. Germline CDR1 reads KGHSH; CDR2 reads LQKENI. This CDR3 has 14 amino acids. CDR3 sequence: CASSPGTVSYEQYF. CDR3 bases: TGTGCCAGCTCCCCCGGGACAGTCTCCTACGAGCAGTACTTC.